Following are 29 T cell receptor beta chains from one sample sequenced in a study of blood T cell repertoires in COVID-19. Method: immunoSEQ multiplex PCR; TCRdb's copy keeps in-frame clones and lacks some. The table records 200,000 to 250,000 clones, about nine tenths of them present only once. Sequenced sample: PBMCs or T cells enriched from blood (not recorded which). These receptors were taken from a young woman with acute COVID-19.

The chain employs TRBV12-5 and TRBJ2-5; no clear D. CDR3 length: 11 amino acids. Germline loops: CDR1 LGHNT, CDR2 FRNRAP. Trimming pared 3 bases from V and 5 bases from J, leaving 4 bases between. In nucleotides, the CDR3 is TGTGCTAGTGGTTTTCGGGAGACCCAGTACTTC. This translates into CASGFRETQYF. The full variable domain, in which reference TRBV12-5 and TRBJ2-5 provide the parts outside the CDR3, is DARVTQTPRHKVTEMGQEVTMRCQPILGHNTVFWYRQTMMQGLELLAYFRNRAPLDDSGMPKDRFSAEMPDATLATLKIQPSEPRDSAVYFCASGFRETQYFGPGTRLLVL.

On this clone itself: At one end, the junction sequence differs from germline, possibly due to a read error. DNA of the CDR3: TGTGCTAGCAGCCAACTGGTAGCGGGAGTGGGGGAGACCCAGTACTTC. This translates into CASSQLVAGVGETQYF. The chain uses TRBV7-7 and TRBJ2-5, with 9 bases lining up with TRBD2. This CDR3 has 16 amino acids. Germline lookup yields CDR1 SSHAT and CDR2 FNYEAQ (reference sequence). Full variable domain (rest looked up from reference TRBV7-7 and TRBJ2-5): GAGVSQSPRYKVTKRGQDVTLRCDPISSHATLYWYQQALGQGPEFLTYFNYEAQPDKSGLPSDRFSAERPEGSISTLTIQRTEQRDSAMYRCASSQLVAGVGETQYFGPGTRLLVL.

The rearrangement uses TRBV28 and TRBJ1-2; possible D gene TRBD1, 6 bases. Trimming pared 9 bases from V and 8 bases from J, leaving 19 bases between. Germline-derived CDR1 and CDR2 are MDHEN and SYDVKM. This CDR3 has 13 amino acids. CDR3 DNA sequence: TGTGCCAGTCTTGATGGGGGGGCAAGAGGCTACACCTTC. Encoded protein: CASLDGGARGYTF.

This clone was observed a few times. V and J are TRBV7-9 and TRBJ2-2; possible D gene TRBD1, 6 bases. Germline assignment: CDR1 SEHNR and CDR2 FQNEAQ (reference sequence). The CDR3 totals 17 residues. V dropped 3 bases and J dropped 0 bases, with 14 bases sitting between them. CDR3: CASSLRRGQSNTGELFF. CDR3 DNA sequence: TGTGCCAGCAGCTTGAGACGAGGACAGTCGAACACCGGGGAGCTGTTTTTT.

The V and J genes are TRBV28 and TRBJ2-7; D is unclear. V dropped 6 bases and J dropped 6 bases, with 15 bases sitting between them. The CDR3 contains 13 residues. Per the germline V gene, CDR1 is MDHEN and CDR2 is SYDVKM. The CDR3 loop reads CASRLASPREQYF. As DNA, the CDR3 is TGTGCCAGCAGACTCGCCTCCCCCCGCGAGCAGTACTTC.

The chain combines TRBV6-5 with TRBJ2-4; tentatively, D is TRBD1 (7 bases). V was shortened by 6 bases and J by 6 bases, with 15 bases between the two germline ends. Germline V gives CDR1 MNHEY, CDR2 SVGAGI. The CDR3 is made up of 14 amino acids. The CDR3 coding sequence is TGTGCCAGCAGCGCACAGCAGGGGGGAAACATTCAGTACTTC. It translates to CASSAQQGGNIQYF.

The count of this clone is one. For the CDR3, the DNA is TGTGCCACCAGCCTTACTTCGACAGGGTCTGGCTACACCTTC. This codes for CATSLTSTGSGYTF. This sequence joins TRBV15 and TRBJ1-2, with 7 nucleotides matching TRBD1. Germline values: CDR1 LNHNV, CDR2 YYDKDF (reference sequence). The CDR3 sequence is 14 residues long. Trimming took 5 bases from V and 7 from J; bases not matched to a gene: 10.

This clone was counted ten times or more. The rearrangement links TRBV5-4 to TRBJ1-4; the match to TRBD1 covers 11 bases. The CDR3 sequence is 17 residues long. Germline V lookup: CDR1 SGHNT, CDR2 YYREEE (reference sequence). Trimming cost V 0 bases and J 1 base; bases outside gene matches: 2. The CDR3 loop reads CASSLAGTGGTNEKLFF. In nucleotides, the CDR3 is TGTGCCAGCAGCTTGGCTGGGACAGGGGGAACTAATGAAAAACTGTTTTTT.

This clone was seen only once. The DNA for the CDR3 is TGTGCCAGCAGCTGGGACACGAACACTGAAGCTTTCTTT. This translates into CASSWDTNTEAFF. The rearrangement uses TRBV5-6 and TRBJ1-1; possibly TRBD1 for D (6 bases). Trimming cost V 3 bases and J 1 base, with 7 bases left between them. Germline V gene sequence: CDR1 SGHDT, CDR2 YYEEEE. The CDR3 totals 13 residues.

The genes are TRBV7-2 and TRBJ1-3, with 7 nucleotides matching TRBD1. CDR1 is SGHTA and CDR2 is FQGNSA in the germline V gene. The J segment lost 1 base and the V segment lost 5 bases, leaving 8 bases of the junction unmatched. The CDR3 spans 16 residues. The CDR3 loop is CASSVRDSASGNTIYF. The CDR3 DNA reads TGTGCCAGCAGCGTCCGGGACAGCGCGTCTGGAAACACCATATATTTT.

This rearrangement joins TRBV13 to TRBJ2-2, with TRBD2 matching 8 bases. The CDR3 is 13 amino acids. V gave up 11 bases and J gave up 5 bases; unmatched junction bases: 7. Germline loops: CDR1 PRHDT, CDR2 FYEKMQ (reference sequence). CDR3 coding DNA: TGTGCCGCGGGACTAGGGGGAACCGGGGAGCTGTTTTTT. It codes for CAAGLGGTGELFF.

This CDR3 reads CASSLSGQGHPPLHF. In nucleotides, the CDR3 is TGTGCCAGCAGCCTATCGGGACAGGGGCATCCACCCCTCCACTTT. The chain couples TRBV11-1 to TRBJ1-6; 10 positions match TRBD1. With 5 bases clipped from V and 11 bases from J, the junction kept 9 bases outside the gene matches. Germline CDR1 and CDR2: SGHAT and FQDESV (reference sequence). The CDR3 is 15 amino acids. The variable domain in full, with the rest retrieved from reference TRBV11-1 and TRBJ1-6, is EAEVAQSPRYKITEKSQAVAFWCDPISGHATLYWYRQILGQGPELLVQFQDESVVDDSQLPKDRFSAERLKGVDSTLKIQPAELGDSAMYLCASSLSGQGHPPLHFGNGTRLTVT.

The DNA for the CDR3 is TGTGCCAGCAGCTTAATGGGTGGAGCGGGCGAGCAGTACTTC. Protein: CASSLMGGAGEQYF. The V gene is TRBV7-9, the J gene TRBJ2-7; D is possibly TRBD2 (6 bases). CDR1 SEHNR and CDR2 FQNEAQ come from the germline V gene (reference sequence). The V end lost 2 bases, the J end lost 6 bases, and 14 bases lay between the germline ends. The CDR3 is made up of 14 amino acids.

This chain uses TRBV9 with TRBJ2-7; D is perhaps TRBD1 (5 bases). Trimming left V 1 base short and J 6 bases short, with 11 bases between. CDR3 length: 13 amino acids. Germline V gene data show CDR1 as SGDLS and CDR2 as YYNGEE. The CDR3 DNA reads TGTGCCAGCAGCGTACAGGGCGATGGCGAGCAGTACTTC. It specifies CASSVQGDGEQYF.

This sequence joins TRBV7-2 and TRBJ2-7, with 7 positions matching TRBD2. J was trimmed by 4 bases and V by 1 base; bases with no gene match: 10. This CDR3 has 16 residues. The germline V gene encodes CDR1 SGHTA and CDR2 FQGNSA. The CDR3 DNA reads TGTGCCAGCAGCTTAGGGTCAGCGGGACTTAGATACGAGCAGTACTTC. Translating gives CASSLGSAGLRYEQYF.

This clone was counted a single time. The J gene is TRBJ1-3, the V gene TRBV9; 11 bases are shared with TRBD1. The CDR3 spans 18 residues. CDR1 and CDR2 from the germline V gene are SGDLS and YYNGEE. Trimming at V came to 0 bases and at J to 2 bases, leaving 7 bases not matched to a gene. CDR3 amino acids: CASSVAGGTGGPGNTIYF. The DNA for the CDR3 is TGTGCCAGCAGCGTAGCGGGCGGGACAGGGGGACCTGGAAACACCATATATTTT. Looking up the rest from reference TRBV9 and TRBJ1-3 gives the full variable domain: DSGVTQTPKHLITATGQRVTLRCSPRSGDLSVYWYQQSLDQGLQFLIQYYNGEERAKGNILERFSAQQFPDLHSELNLSSLELGDSALYFCASSVAGGTGGPGNTIYFGEGSWLTVV.

The CDR3 reads CASRSVNSYEQYF. CDR3 in DNA: TGTGCCAGCAGATCGGTCAATTCCTACGAGCAGTACTTC. The rearrangement links TRBV14 to TRBJ2-7; no definite D call. With 6 bases removed from V and 1 base from J, the gap between germline ends came to 10 bases. Germline V lookup: CDR1 SGHDN, CDR2 FVKESK. The CDR3 sequence is 13 residues long. Full variable domain (missing parts from reference TRBV14 and TRBJ2-7): EAGVTQFPSHSVIEKGQTVTLRCDPISGHDNLYWYRRVMGKEIKFLLHFVKESKQDESGMPNNRFLAERTGGTYSTLKVQPAELEDSGVYFCASRSVNSYEQYFGPGTRLTVT.

The chain links TRBV18 to TRBJ2-2; D gene uncertain. The CDR3 consists of 13 residues. CDR1 and CDR2 (germline): KGHSH, LQKENI. V was pared by 3 bases and J by 4 bases, with 6 bases between. CDR3 sequence (DNA): TGTGCCAGCTCACCCATTTCCACCGGGGAGCTGTTTTTT. This gives the protein CASSPISTGELFF.

This clone was seen more than once but under ten times. J is TRBJ2-7 and V is TRBV23-1; tentatively, D is TRBD1 (6 bases). TRBV23-1 is designated an ORF whose function remains uncertain. Trimming removed 6 bases from V and 5 bases from J, with 14 bases in between. The CDR3 runs 13 residues. The CDR3 bases are TGCGCCAGCAGCAAATACCAGGGGCACGAGCAGTACTTC. Translated, it gives CASSKYQGHEQYF.

The chain has TRBV6-2 or TRBV6-3 and TRBJ2-1, with D possibly matching TRBD1 (6 bases). V dropped 2 bases and J dropped 7 bases, with 12 bases sitting between them. This CDR3 has 14 residues. The germline gives CDR1 MNHEY, CDR2 SVGEGT. The DNA of the CDR3 is TGTGCCAGCAGTTACGCAGGGGCGAAAAATGAGCAGTTCTTC. This encodes CASSYAGAKNEQFF.

J is TRBJ1-3 and V is TRBV21-1; the table assigns TRBD1, which was not confirmed against the DNA. TRBV21-1 is a pseudogene segment. The CDR3 covers 14 residues. The CDR3 nucleotides are TGTGCCAGCAGGGACAGGATGGGTGGAAACACCATATATTTT. This codes for CASRDRMGGNTIYF.

In DNA, the CDR3 is TGTGCCAGCAGTTTACGACAGGGGGTGGCTGAAGCTTTCTTT. Its translation is CASSLRQGVAEAFF. The V and J genes are TRBV27 and TRBJ1-1, with 9 bases fitting TRBD1. Germline V gene sequence: CDR1 MNHEY, CDR2 SMNVEV (reference sequence). This CDR3 region has 14 residues. J gave up 6 bases and V 2 bases, and 4 bases lay outside the gene matches.

The genes are TRBV28 and TRBJ2-3; the D gene is possibly TRBD1 (5 bases). With 5 bases removed from V and 0 bases from J, the gap between germline ends came to 6 bases. The V gene's germline CDR1 is MDHEN and CDR2 SYDVKM. CDR3 length equals 13 residues. CDR3 DNA sequence: TGTGCCAGCAGTGACAGTAGCACAGATACGCAGTATTTT. The encoded protein is CASSDSSTDTQYF.

This clone showed up just once. The chain couples TRBV19 to TRBJ1-4; tentatively, D is TRBD1 (6 bases). Per germline, CDR1 LNHDA and CDR2 SQIVND (reference sequence). This CDR3 comprises 14 residues. With 4 bases removed from V and 6 bases from J, the gap between germline ends came to 12 bases. The DNA of the CDR3 is TGTGCCAGTAGTACCCCAGGGGCAGATGAAAAACTGTTTTTT. Its protein product is CASSTPGADEKLFF.

The genes are TRBV3-1 (or the pseudogene TRBV3-2) and TRBJ1-6; the D gene is possibly TRBD1 (6 bases). Trimming took 1 base from V and 11 from J, leaving 6 bases between them. Germline V gives CDR1 LGHDT, CDR2 YNNKEL (reference sequence). The CDR3 has 12 residues. The CDR3 protein is CASSQGGPPLHF. The CDR3 coding sequence is TGTGCCAGCAGCCAAGGGGGGCCACCCCTCCACTTT.

This clone was picked up one time. This sequence joins TRBV2 and TRBJ1-4; D remains ambiguous. The germline CDR1 and CDR2 sequences are SNHLY and FYNNEI. V was cut by 2 bases and J by 7 bases, with 14 bases left in between. The length of the CDR3 is 15 residues. The CDR3 bases are TGTGCCAGCAGTGAATTTTGGGGAAGCGGTGAAAAACTGTTTTTT. Its translation is CASSEFWGSGEKLFF.

The CDR3 coding sequence is TGTGCCAGCAGTTACTCGGCCCAGACAGGGGCTAACTATGGCTACACCTTC. It translates to CASSYSAQTGANYGYTF. The chain links TRBV6-2 or TRBV6-3 to TRBJ1-2; 8 bases align to TRBD1. CDR3 size: 17 residues. The germline V gene encodes CDR1 MNHEY and CDR2 SVGEGT. V shed 0 bases, J shed 0 bases, and the junction held 6 bases outside the gene matches.

The chain joins TRBV15 to TRBJ2-5; possible D gene TRBD2, 7 bases. The CDR3 runs 14 residues. Germline V gene lookup returns CDR1 LNHNV and CDR2 YYDKDF (reference sequence). V was cut by 5 bases and J by 2 bases, with 12 bases left in between. The CDR3 nucleotides read TGTGCCACCAGCGGGGGGGGCAGACAAGAGACCCAGTACTTC. As protein: CATSGGGRQETQYF.

This chain joins TRBV7-9 and TRBJ1-3; maybe TRBD1 (5 bases). The germline V gene has CDR1 SEHNR and CDR2 FQNEAQ (reference sequence). The CDR3 is made up of 16 amino acids. V gave up 1 base and J gave up 4 bases, with 14 bases separating them. The CDR3 DNA is TGTGCCAGCAGCTTAGAAGGTCAGGGTGGAGGAAACACCATATATTTT. Translating it yields CASSLEGQGGGNTIYF.